Following are 22 T cell receptor beta chains from one sample sequenced in a study of T cell responses to AZD1222 COVID-19 vaccine. Libraries were prepared by immunoSEQ multiplex PCR; TCRdb keeps only in-frame clonotypes and omits some of them. The repertoire holds more than 95,000 clones, with roughly 87% as singletons. The sample was peripheral blood, taken on day 0 of AZD1222 vaccination. The origin of the receptors is an adult in good health.

The chain employs TRBV7-2 and TRBJ1-2, with D possibly matching TRBD1 (5 bases). CDR1 SGHTA and CDR2 FQGNSA come from the germline V gene. V was clipped by 5 bases and J by 4 bases, with 11 bases between them. The CDR3 runs to 13 residues. As DNA, the CDR3 is TGTGCCAGCAGCACCGACAGTCCCTATGGCTACACCTTC. As protein: CASSTDSPYGYTF.

The J gene is TRBJ1-3, the V gene TRBV28; a possible D gene is TRBD1 (6 bases). V shed 4 bases and J shed 4 bases, with 11 bases lying between them. CDR3 length: 14 amino acids. CDR1 and CDR2 (germline): MDHEN, SYDVKM. Here the CDR3 reads CASSSWTVGNTIYF. The CDR3 DNA is TGTGCCAGCAGTTCGTGGACAGTCGGAAACACCATATATTTT.

The chain is built from TRBV5-8 and TRBJ2-3, with a tentative D call TRBD2 (6 bases). Germline assignment: CDR1 SGHTS and CDR2 YDEGEE. The CDR3 sequence is 14 residues long. V was trimmed by 4 bases and J by 1 base, leaving 10 bases between them. The CDR3 protein is CASSAGLRTDTQYF. CDR3 nucleotide sequence: TGTGCCAGCAGCGCGGGACTCCGCACAGATACGCAGTATTTT.

The gene calls are TRBV28 and TRBJ1-4; no clear D gene. The CDR3 runs to 14 residues. Germline V gives CDR1 MDHEN, CDR2 SYDVKM. Trimming shortened V by 2 bases and J by 5 bases, and 9 bases separated the two germline ends. The CDR3 region is CASSLVDLNEKLFF. In DNA form, the CDR3 reads TGTGCCAGCAGTTTAGTGGACCTCAATGAAAAACTGTTTTTT. The variable domain in full, completed from reference TRBV28 and TRBJ1-4, reads DVKVTQSSRYLVKRTGEKVFLECVQDMDHENMFWYRQDPGLGLRLIYFSYDVKMKEKGDIPEGYSVSREKKERFSLILESASTNQTSMYLCASSLVDLNEKLFFGSGTQLSVL.

J is TRBJ2-7 and V is TRBV5-1; a possible D gene is TRBD2 (5 bases). Trimming took 4 bases from V and 6 from J, leaving 11 bases between them. The germline gives CDR1 SGHRS, CDR2 YFSETQ. The CDR3 consists of 12 residues. CDR3 region: CASSTGVREQYF. In DNA form, the CDR3 reads TGCGCCAGCAGCACCGGGGTTCGCGAGCAGTACTTC. Together with reference TRBV5-1 and TRBJ2-7, the CDR3 gives the full variable domain: KAGVTQTPRYLIKTRGQQVTLSCSPISGHRSVSWYQQTPGQGLQFLFEYFSETQRNKGNFPGRFSGRQFSNSRSEMNVSTLELGDSALYLCASSTGVREQYFGPGTRLTVT.

V is TRBV10-2 and J is TRBJ2-2; D assignment may be TRBD1 or TRBD2 (6 bases each). The CDR3 has 14 residues. V lost 7 bases to trimming and J lost 4 bases, with 13 bases between them. Germline V gene data show CDR1 as WSHSY and CDR2 as SAAADI. In DNA, the CDR3 is TGCGCCAGCACGGGGGCGCGGGGCACCGGGGAGCTGTTTTTT. Translation gives CASTGARGTGELFF.

The chain has TRBV6-6 and TRBJ1-2; tentatively, D is TRBD1 (6 bases). V was shortened by 5 bases and J by 4 bases, with 8 bases between the two germline ends. Germline V CDR1 and CDR2: MNHNY, SVGAGI (reference sequence). The CDR3 loop spans 12 amino acids. The CDR3: CASSPDSYGYTF. In nucleotides, the CDR3 is TGTGCCAGCAGTCCGGACAGCTATGGCTACACCTTC.

CDR3 protein: CASSFGRGSSYNEQFF. CDR3 in DNA: TGTGCCAGCAGCTTTGGCAGGGGGTCCTCCTACAATGAGCAGTTCTTC. The gene calls are TRBV11-1 and TRBJ2-1, with TRBD1 identical over 7 bases. The length of the CDR3 is 16 residues. From germline, CDR1 is SGHAT and CDR2 FQDESV (reference sequence). The V segment lost 3 bases and the J segment 0 bases; nucleotides outside the gene matches: 5.

The chain joins TRBV19 to TRBJ1-5; a possible D gene is TRBD1 (6 bases). The germline CDR1 and CDR2 sequences are LNHDA and SQIVND (reference sequence). V lost 6 bases and J 0 bases, leaving 12 bases between the germline ends. The CDR3 consists of 15 residues. The CDR3 coding sequence is TGTGCCAGTAGGTTTAACAGGGATAGCAATCAGCCCCAGCATTTT. This gives the protein CASRFNRDSNQPQHF.

The CDR3 reads CASSSISVLSGNTIYF. The CDR3, as DNA: TGTGCCAGCTCATCGATCAGCGTACTCTCTGGAAACACCATATATTTT. V is TRBV18 and J is TRBJ1-3, with D hard to call. Germline assignment: CDR1 KGHSH and CDR2 LQKENI. CDR3 length equals 16 residues. The germline V and J ends were trimmed by 5 bases and 0 bases, with 14 bases remaining between them.

The chain joins TRBV25-1 to TRBJ1-4; 8 bases align to TRBD1. Germline V lookup: CDR1 MGHDK, CDR2 SYGVNS. V shed 4 bases and J 7 bases; nucleotides not matched to a gene: 8. This CDR3 contains 15 residues. As DNA, the CDR3 is TGTGCCAGCAGTGGCAGGACAGGGCGAAGTGAAAAACTGTTTTTT. Its translation: CASSGRTGRSEKLFF.

This clone was recorded only once. At one end the junction does not follow the germline gene, possibly because of a read error. The J gene is TRBJ1-1, the V gene TRBV12-3 or TRBV12-4; D not certain. This CDR3 has 11 amino acids. CDR3 residues: CASPTPPEAFF. The CDR3 region has the DNA TGTGCCAGCCCTACCCCACCTGAGGCTTTCTTT.

This chain joins TRBV29-1 and TRBJ2-7; 8 bases are shared with TRBD1. The V gene end was trimmed by 4 bases and the J gene end by 2 bases; junction bases not matched to a gene: 4. The CDR3 covers 13 residues. Per germline, CDR1 SQVTM and CDR2 ANQGSEA. The CDR3 nucleotides are TGCAGCGTTGCCAGGACAGGGACCTACGAGCAGTACTTC. Amino acids: CSVARTGTYEQYF.

This chain uses TRBV5-4 with TRBJ2-2, with D possibly TRBD2 on 7 matching bases. The CDR3 consists of 17 residues. Trimming removed 4 bases from V and 1 base from J, with 17 bases in between. Germline CDR1 is SGHNT and CDR2 is YYREEE (reference sequence). The CDR3 DNA sequence: TGTGCCAGCAGCCCGGGGGGCCCGGCTCGGAACACCGGGGAGCTGTTTTTT. As protein: CASSPGGPARNTGELFF.

A single count supports this clone. The chain employs TRBV27 and TRBJ2-7; 10 nucleotides match TRBD2. Looked up from germline, CDR1 is MNHEY and CDR2 is SMNVEV (reference sequence). V lost 6 bases, J lost 2 bases, and 4 bases stayed unmatched. The CDR3 spans 14 residues. The DNA for the CDR3 is TGTGCCAGCAGCCCGAGCGGGGGGGCCTACGAGCAGTACTTC. Its translation: CASSPSGGAYEQYF.

The V gene is TRBV28, the J gene TRBJ1-2; D not certain. Germline V gives CDR1 MDHEN, CDR2 SYDVKM. Between the trimmed V and J ends, which lost 5 bases and 6 bases, there was a span of 13 bases. The CDR3 totals 13 residues. CDR3 DNA sequence: TGTGCCAGCAGTCCCGACGGGTGGCATGGCTACACCTTC. Amino acids: CASSPDGWHGYTF.

The V gene is TRBV7-2, the J gene TRBJ2-3; weak D call: TRBD1 (5 bases). Trimming removed 2 bases at V and 4 bases at J, with 13 bases between. This CDR3 has 15 amino acids. Germline CDR1 reads SGHTA; CDR2 reads FQGNSA. CDR3 coding DNA: TGTGCCAGCAGCTTATACGGTGACAGTCCAGATACGCAGTATTTT. Its translation: CASSLYGDSPDTQYF.

This chain links TRBV6-2 or TRBV6-3 with TRBJ1-5; possible D gene TRBD1, 5 bases. Per the germline V gene, CDR1 is MNHEY and CDR2 is SVGEGT. Trimming took 4 bases from V and 3 from J, leaving 16 bases between them. The CDR3 is 16 amino acids. The CDR3 nucleotides are TGTGCCAGCAGTTCCATTCAGGGATCATACAATCAGCCCCAGCATTTT. Its translation: CASSSIQGSYNQPQHF.

The chain uses TRBV11-1 and TRBJ2-2; 9 nucleotides align to TRBD1. The germline V gene encodes CDR1 SGHAT and CDR2 FQDESV (reference sequence). The CDR3 consists of 14 residues. Trimming removed 5 bases from V and 8 bases from J; junction bases left unmatched: 6. The CDR3 sequence is CASSTTGGIGELFF. The CDR3 DNA reads as TGTGCCAGCAGCACAACAGGGGGCATTGGGGAGCTGTTTTTT.

The chain employs TRBV4-3 and TRBJ1-3; 8 nucleotides line up with TRBD1. The J segment lost 0 bases and the V segment lost 5 bases, leaving 18 bases of the junction unmatched. CDR1 LGHNA and CDR2 YSLEER come from the germline V gene. CDR3 length: 20 residues. CDR3 in DNA: TGCGCCAGCAGCTCGAGCACGCAGGGGGCCGATGGTAACTCTGGAAACACCATATATTTT. It codes for CASSSSTQGADGNSGNTIYF.

The V gene is TRBV30, the J gene TRBJ2-5; D is perhaps TRBD1 or TRBD2 (5 bases each). This CDR3 is 13 amino acids long. Germline V gene data show CDR1 as GTSNPN and CDR2 as SVGIG (reference sequence). Trimming shortened V by 5 bases and J by 5 bases, and 15 bases separated the two germline ends. The CDR3 protein is CAWDTGQGETQYF. In DNA, the CDR3 is TGTGCCTGGGACACGGGGCAGGGTGAGACCCAGTACTTC.

This rearrangement joins TRBV7-9 to TRBJ2-1, with TRBD1 identical over 9 bases. The CDR3 sequence is 14 residues long. Germline assignment: CDR1 SEHNR and CDR2 FQNEAQ (reference sequence). Trimming took 3 bases from V and 8 from J; bases not matched to a gene: 5. The CDR3 is CASSLGQGGDEQFF. Written as DNA, the CDR3 is TGTGCCAGCAGCTTGGGACAGGGAGGGGATGAGCAGTTCTTC.